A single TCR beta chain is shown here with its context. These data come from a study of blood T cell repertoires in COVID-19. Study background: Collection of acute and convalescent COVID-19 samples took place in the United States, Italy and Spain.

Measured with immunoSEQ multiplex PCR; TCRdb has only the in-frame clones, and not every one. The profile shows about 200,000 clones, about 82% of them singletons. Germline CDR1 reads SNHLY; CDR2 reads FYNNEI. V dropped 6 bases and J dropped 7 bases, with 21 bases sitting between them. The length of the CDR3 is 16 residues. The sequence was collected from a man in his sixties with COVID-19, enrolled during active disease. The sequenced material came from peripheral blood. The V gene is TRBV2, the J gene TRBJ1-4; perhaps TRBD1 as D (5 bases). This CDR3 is CASRASSGFEGEKLFF. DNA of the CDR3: TGTGCCAGCAGAGCGTCCTCAGGGTTCGAAGGTGAAAAACTGTTTTTT.